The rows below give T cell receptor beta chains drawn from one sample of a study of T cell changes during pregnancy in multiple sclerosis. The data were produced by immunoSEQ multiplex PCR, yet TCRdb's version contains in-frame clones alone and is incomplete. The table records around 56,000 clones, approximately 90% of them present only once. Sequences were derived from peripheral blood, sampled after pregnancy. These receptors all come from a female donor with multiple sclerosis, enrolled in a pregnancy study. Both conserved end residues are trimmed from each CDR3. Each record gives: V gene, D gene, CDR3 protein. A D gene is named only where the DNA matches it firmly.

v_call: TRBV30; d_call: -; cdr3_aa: AWSVQGRAYEQY
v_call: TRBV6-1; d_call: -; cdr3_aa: ASSEPQYNEQF
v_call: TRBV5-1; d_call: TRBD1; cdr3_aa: ASSSRTGEDIQY
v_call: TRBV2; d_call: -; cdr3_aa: ASSDNRDQDTQY
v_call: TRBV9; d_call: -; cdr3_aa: ASSLGLNRLQF
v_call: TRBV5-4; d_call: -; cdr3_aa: ASSLAGQGFGPEAF
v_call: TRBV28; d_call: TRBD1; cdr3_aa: ATGRDSAPKAF
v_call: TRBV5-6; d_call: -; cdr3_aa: ASSDRGAGVGYEQY
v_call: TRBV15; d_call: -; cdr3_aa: ATSRDTPEREAEQF
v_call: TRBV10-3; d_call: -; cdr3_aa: ATLRGTNTGELF
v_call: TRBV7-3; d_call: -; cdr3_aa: ASSLSLFNEQF
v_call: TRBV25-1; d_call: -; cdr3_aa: ASSEFWGEVTNEKLF
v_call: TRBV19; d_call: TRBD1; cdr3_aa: ASSILGTGDAGAF
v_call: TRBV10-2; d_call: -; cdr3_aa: ASSSAGWQETQY
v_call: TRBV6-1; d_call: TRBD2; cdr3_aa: ASSLAGGMNGELF
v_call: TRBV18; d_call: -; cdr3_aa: ASSRGLEAF
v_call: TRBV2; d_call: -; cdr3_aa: ASSPTRDRIYGYT